This T cell receptor (beta chain) was captured in a study of tumor and adjacent non-tumor tissue in lung cancer. Study results and limitations: Normal lung showed higher cumulative top 100 clone frequency than tumor.

Points on this clonotype: Its antigen remains unknown. The junction does not match germline at one end; this may be a read error.

RNA was extracted from bulk tissue without any cell sorting. Chemotherapy-naive patients with new lung cancer underwent thoracic surgery in China, August–November 2014. Germline V lookup: CDR1 SGHAT, CDR2 FQDESV (reference sequence). CDR3 length: 14 residues. Three rounds of nested PCR, following a modified ARM-PCR protocol, produced the TCRbeta library. TCRdb re-analysed the multiplex PCR reads in MiXCR, keeping a single row per CDR3 protein. The sample lists fewer than 85,000 distinct CDR3 sequences, over 75% occurring once. This rearrangement joins TRBV11-1 to TRBJ2-7; 7 bases are a match to TRBD1. Sequencing used lung tumor tissue. The sequence came from a woman in her 50s with non-small cell lung cancer. CDR3 sequence: CARSHRDSSYEKYF. The CDR3 DNA is TGTGCCAGAAGCCACCGGGACAGCTCCTACGAGAAGTACTTC.